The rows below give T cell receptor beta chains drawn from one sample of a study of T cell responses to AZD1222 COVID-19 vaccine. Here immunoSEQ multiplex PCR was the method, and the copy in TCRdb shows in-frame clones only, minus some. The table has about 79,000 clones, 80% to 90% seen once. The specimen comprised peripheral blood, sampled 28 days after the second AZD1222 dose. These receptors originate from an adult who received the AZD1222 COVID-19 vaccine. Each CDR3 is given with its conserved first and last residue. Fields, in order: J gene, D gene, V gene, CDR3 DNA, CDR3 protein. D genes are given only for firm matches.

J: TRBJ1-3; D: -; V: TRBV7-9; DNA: TGTGCCAGCAGCTTATTGCTAGGGCAAGGTGGAAACACCATATATTTT; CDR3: CASSLLLGQGGNTIYF
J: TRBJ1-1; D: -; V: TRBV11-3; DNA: TGTGCCAGCAGCCCCCTGAGGACAGCCGACACTGAAGCTTTCTTT; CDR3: CASSPLRTADTEAFF
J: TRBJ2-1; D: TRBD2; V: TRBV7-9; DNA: TGTGCCAGCAGCACAACTAGCGTAGGCAATGAGCAGTTCTTC; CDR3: CASSTTSVGNEQFF
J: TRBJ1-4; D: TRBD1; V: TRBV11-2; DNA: TGTGCCAGCAGCCCCCGGACAGGGTTATGGGAAAAACTGTTTTTT; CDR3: CASSPRTGLWEKLFF
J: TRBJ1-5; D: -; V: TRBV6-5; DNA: TGTGCCAGCATTCGGGACTTGGATAGCAATCAGCCCCAGCATTTT; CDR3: CASIRDLDSNQPQHF
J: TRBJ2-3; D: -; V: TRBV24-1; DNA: TGTGCCACCAGTGATTGGGGGGTGAATACGCAGTATTTT; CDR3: CATSDWGVNTQYF
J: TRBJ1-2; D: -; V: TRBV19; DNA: TGTGCCAGTAGTCCCGGGTTCTACTATGGCTACACCTTC; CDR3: CASSPGFYYGYTF
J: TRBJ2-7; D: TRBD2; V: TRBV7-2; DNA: TGTGCCAGCAGCCACGGACTAGCCTCGTACGAGCAGTACTTC; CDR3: CASSHGLASYEQYF
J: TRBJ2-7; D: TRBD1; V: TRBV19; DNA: TGTGCCAGTAGTATCGGGGACAGGGTAAGCTACGAGCAGTACTTC; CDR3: CASSIGDRVSYEQYF
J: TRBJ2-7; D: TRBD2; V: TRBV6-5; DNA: TGTGCCAGCAGTTCGGGACTAGCCCACCACTACGAGCAGTACTTC; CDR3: CASSSGLAHHYEQYF
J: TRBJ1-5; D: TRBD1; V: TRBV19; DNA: TGTGCCAGTAACAGGGGGCGCCTTAGCAATCAGCCCCAGCATTTT; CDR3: CASNRGRLSNQPQHF